Shown below are 5 T cell receptor beta chains from a single sample sequenced in a study of shared clonotypes between healthy human individuals. Assay used: immunoSEQ multiplex PCR; TCRdb lists only in-frame clones, some missing. The table has about 980,000 clones, approximately 80% seen once; the top ten hold nearly 1.5%. The source material was memory CD4+ T cells sorted from blood. Subset of the sample: CD45RA-negative fraction. Source of these receptors: a man younger than 30 in good health.

The J gene is TRBJ2-4, the V gene TRBV2, with TRBD2 matching 7 bases. The V gene's germline CDR1 is SNHLY and CDR2 FYNNEI. This CDR3 comprises 14 residues. Trimming at V came to 7 bases and at J to 0 bases, leaving 3 bases not matched to a gene. In nucleotides, the CDR3 is TGTGCCAGCAAAGCGGGGTTAGCCAAAAACATTCAGTACTTC. It specifies CASKAGLAKNIQYF.

The chain joins TRBV7-2 to TRBJ1-2; D is unresolved. Germline V gene data show CDR1 as SGHTA and CDR2 as FQGNSA. The V gene lost 5 bases and the J gene lost 5 bases, with 21 bases spanning the gap. This CDR3 has 16 amino acids. The CDR3 protein is CASSSTVSLVGYGYTF. The CDR3 DNA follows: TGTGCCAGCAGCAGCACAGTGTCACTTGTTGGATATGGCTACACCTTC.

Remarks on this clone: This specimen includes other DNA sequences encoding the same CDR3. V is TRBV7-8 and J is TRBJ2-3, with D hard to call. This CDR3 is built from 11 residues. V dropped 1 base and J dropped 6 bases, with 2 bases sitting between them. The germline V gene has CDR1 SGHVS and CDR2 FQNEAQ. The chain's CDR3 is CASSLVDTQYF. For the CDR3, the DNA is TGTGCCAGCAGCTTAGTCGATACGCAGTATTTT.

The rearrangement uses TRBV4-1 and TRBJ2-5; D is ambiguous. This CDR3 has 15 amino acids. The germline V and J ends were trimmed by 1 base and 5 bases, with 14 bases remaining between them. The V gene's germline CDR1 is MGHRA and CDR2 YSYEKL. CDR3 in amino acids: CASSQVPRTGETQYF. In DNA form, the CDR3 reads TGCGCCAGCAGCCAAGTACCCCGGACCGGGGAGACCCAGTACTTC.

V and J are TRBV5-1 and TRBJ1-3; no definite D call. The CDR3 is made up of 16 amino acids. Trimming pared 1 base from V and 1 base from J, leaving 12 bases between. Germline V lookup: CDR1 SGHRS, CDR2 YFSETQ. CDR3 loop: CASSLSSLGSGNTIYF. The CDR3 DNA follows: TGCGCCAGCAGCTTGTCGTCCCTTGGATCTGGAAACACCATATATTTT.